This entry lists 27 T cell receptor beta chains sequenced from one sample in a study of blood T cell repertoires in COVID-19. Using immunoSEQ multiplex PCR, the repertoire was profiled, and TCRdb retains in-frame clones only, with some absent. This sample has approximately 170,000 clones, with 85% to 90% found just once. Sequencing used peripheral blood. The origin of the receptors is a man over 45 who had recovered from COVID-19.

This sequence joins TRBV7-9 and TRBJ1-5, with D maybe TRBD1 (6 bases). V lost 6 bases to trimming and J lost 1 base, with 10 bases between them. Germline-derived CDR1 and CDR2 are SEHNR and FQNEAQ (reference sequence). The CDR3 runs 14 residues. In nucleotides, the CDR3 is TGTGCCAGCAGTCTTCAGGGGAGCAATCAGCCCCAGCATTTT. As protein: CASSLQGSNQPQHF. The whole variable domain, remainder taken from reference TRBV7-9 and TRBJ1-5, is DTGVSQNPRHKITKRGQNVTFRCDPISEHNRLYWYRQTLGQGPEFLTYFQNEAQLEKSRLLSDRFSAERPKGSFSTLEIQRTEQGDSAMYLCASSLQGSNQPQHFGDGTRLSIL.

The chain joins TRBV5-1 to TRBJ2-1; 7 nucleotides line up with TRBD2. The V and J ends lost 3 bases and 8 bases, in that order; junction bases with no gene match: 8. This CDR3 is built from 14 residues. Germline V gives CDR1 SGHRS, CDR2 YFSETQ. The DNA of the CDR3 is TGCGCCAGCAGCTGGACGACTAGCACGGATGAGCAGTTCTTC. It encodes CASSWTTSTDEQFF.

The gene calls are TRBV11-2 and TRBJ1-3; D unclear. The CDR3 is 17 amino acids. Deletions cut 0 bases from V and 4 bases from J, with 16 bases between. The germline gives CDR1 SGHAT, CDR2 FQNNGV. CDR3 loop: CASSLEVKARRGNTIYF. Written as DNA, the CDR3 is TGTGCCAGCAGCTTAGAAGTTAAGGCCCGGAGGGGAAACACCATATATTTT.

The rearrangement links TRBV18 to TRBJ2-2, with 7 bases matching TRBD1. The CDR3 has 14 residues. The germline gives CDR1 KGHSH, CDR2 LQKENI. Trimming removed 3 bases from V and 3 bases from J; junction bases left unmatched: 1. The CDR3, as DNA: TGTGCCAGCTCACCCGACAGGGACACCGGGGAGCTGTTTTTT. This translates into CASSPDRDTGELFF. The full variable domain, its missing parts supplied by reference TRBV18 and TRBJ2-2, is NAGVMQNPRHLVRRRGQEARLRCSPMKGHSHVYWYRQLPEEGLKFMVYLQKENIIDESGMPKERFSAEFPKEGPSILRIQQVVRGDSAAYFCASSPDRDTGELFFGEGSRLTVL.

This clone has just one count. The genes are TRBV9 and TRBJ1-1; 7 bases are a match to TRBD1. Germline assignment: CDR1 SGDLS and CDR2 YYNGEE. V trimming: 0 bases; J trimming: 1 base; junction bases outside the gene matches: 3. The CDR3 covers 15 residues. The CDR3 sequence: CASSVGGTANTEAFF. The CDR3 coding sequence is TGTGCCAGCAGCGTAGGCGGGACAGCGAACACTGAAGCTTTCTTT.

The V gene is TRBV27, the J gene TRBJ2-7; 14 nucleotides match TRBD2. The CDR3 has 18 amino acids. J gave up 7 bases and V 6 bases, and 17 bases lay outside the gene matches. CDR1 MNHEY and CDR2 SMNVEV come from the germline V gene (reference sequence). Here the CDR3 reads CASSSFSPGTSGRREQYF. The CDR3 DNA is TGTGCCAGCAGCAGTTTTTCCCCCGGGACTAGCGGGAGACGTGAGCAGTACTTC.

This clone was observed once. The chain recombines TRBV6-6 with TRBJ1-4; D might be TRBD1 (6 bases). V lost 8 bases to trimming and J lost 8 bases, with 15 bases between them. Germline values: CDR1 MNHNY, CDR2 SVGAGI (reference sequence). This CDR3 is 13 amino acids long. The chain's CDR3 is CASHRGAWEKLFF. As DNA, the CDR3 is TGTGCCAGCCACCGGGGGGCTTGGGAAAAACTGTTTTTT.

V gene TRBV11-2 combines with J gene TRBJ2-5; tentative D call: TRBD1 (6 bases). V was pared by 2 bases and J by 3 bases, with 13 bases between. There are 15 residues in the CDR3. Germline values: CDR1 SGHAT, CDR2 FQNNGV. The CDR3 nucleotides are TGTGCCAGCAGCTTAACAGGGCGAGGGGAAGAGACCCAGTACTTC. Protein: CASSLTGRGEETQYF.

CDR3 sequence (DNA): TGTGCCAGCAGTCCCGACCGAGTCCGGGGGGGGCGTAGCTCCTACAATGAGCAGTTCTTC. Translation: CASSPDRVRGGRSSYNEQFF. The V gene is TRBV27, the J gene TRBJ2-1; 8 bases are a match to TRBD2. The germline CDR1 and CDR2 sequences are MNHEY and SMNVEV (reference sequence). J gave up 0 bases and V 5 bases, and 18 bases lay outside the gene matches. The CDR3 extends over 20 amino acids.

The chain recombines TRBV7-2 with TRBJ2-7; 7 positions match TRBD2. Germline V gene data show CDR1 as SGHTA and CDR2 as FQGNSA. V shed 3 bases, J shed 0 bases, and the junction held 14 bases outside the gene matches. The CDR3 sequence is 18 residues long. This CDR3 reads CASSFPGPGGGSSYEQYF. CDR3 DNA: TGTGCCAGCAGCTTCCCGGGACCGGGGGGAGGCAGCTCCTACGAGCAGTACTTC. The full variable domain, in which reference TRBV7-2 and TRBJ2-7 provide the parts outside the CDR3, is GAGVSQSPSNKVTEKGKDVELRCDPISGHTALYWYRQSLGQGLEFLIYFQGNSAPDKSGLPSDRFSAERTGGSVSTLTIQRTQQEDSAVYLCASSFPGPGGGSSYEQYFGPGTRLTVT.

The gene calls are TRBV24-1 and TRBJ1-5, with 7 bases aligning to TRBD1. J lost 7 bases, V lost 6 bases, and 5 bases had no gene match. Per the germline V gene, CDR1 is KGHDR and CDR2 is SFDVKD. The CDR3 is 13 residues long. In DNA, the CDR3 is TGTGCCACCAGTAAAGGGGGCGAACAGCCCCAGCATTTT. This sequence encodes CATSKGGEQPQHF.

This sequence joins TRBV7-6 and TRBJ1-1; TRBD1 agrees at 10 bases. The V gene end was trimmed by 1 base and the J gene end by 0 bases; junction bases not matched to a gene: 2. CDR3 size: 16 residues. Germline CDR1 reads SGHVS; CDR2 reads FNYEAQ. The CDR3 sequence is CASSLGQGALNTEAFF. CDR3 sequence (DNA): TGTGCCAGCAGCTTAGGACAGGGGGCTTTGAACACTGAAGCTTTCTTT.

The V gene is TRBV30, the J gene TRBJ1-1; 7 positions match TRBD1. The CDR3 runs to 13 residues. CDR1 is GTSNPN and CDR2 is SVGIG in the germline V gene (reference sequence). J was trimmed by 0 bases and V by 5 bases; bases with no gene match: 3. CDR3 region: CAWGGQMNTEAFF. CDR3 nucleotide sequence: TGTGCCTGGGGGGGACAGATGAACACTGAAGCTTTCTTT.

The chain uses TRBV5-5 and TRBJ2-7; D is perhaps TRBD1 (6 bases). Between the trimmed V and J ends, which lost 2 bases and 3 bases, there was a span of 21 bases. CDR3 length equals 17 residues. Germline CDR1 is SGHKS and CDR2 is YYEKEE (reference sequence). In DNA, the CDR3 is TGTGCCAGCAGCTTACAATCCCTCGAACAGGGCTTCTACGAGCAGTACTTC. The encoded protein is CASSLQSLEQGFYEQYF.

The chain is built from TRBV18 and TRBJ2-7, with a tentative D call TRBD2 (6 bases). Looked up from germline, CDR1 is KGHSH and CDR2 is LQKENI. The CDR3 covers 13 residues. V was cut by 4 bases and J by 7 bases, with 14 bases left in between. CDR3 in amino acids: CASSQTEGYEQYF. Here the CDR3 DNA reads TGTGCCAGCTCACAAACGGAGGGATATGAGCAGTACTTC. The whole variable domain, filled in from reference TRBV18 and TRBJ2-7, reads NAGVMQNPRHLVRRRGQEARLRCSPMKGHSHVYWYRQLPEEGLKFMVYLQKENIIDESGMPKERFSAEFPKEGPSILRIQQVVRGDSAAYFCASSQTEGYEQYFGPGTRLTVT.

The V and J genes are TRBV2 and TRBJ2-1; TRBD2 agrees at 7 bases. Germline V gives CDR1 SNHLY, CDR2 FYNNEI. The CDR3 contains 15 residues. J lost 8 bases, V lost 5 bases, and 12 bases had no gene match. The CDR3: CASSRGVQSFDEQFF. CDR3 DNA: TGTGCCAGCAGTCGGGGGGTACAAAGTTTTGATGAGCAGTTCTTC.

This clone was seen just once. The chain carries TRBV4-3 and TRBJ2-4; D is uncertain. Germline values: CDR1 LGHNA, CDR2 YSLEER. The V gene lost 0 bases and the J gene lost 4 bases, with 13 bases spanning the gap. This CDR3 spans 16 amino acids. This CDR3 reads CASSQDQRPPKNIQYF. The CDR3 nucleotides read TGCGCCAGCAGCCAAGATCAGCGACCGCCGAAAAACATTCAGTACTTC.

The J gene is TRBJ2-1, the V gene TRBV18; 10 bases are shared with TRBD1. V lost 4 bases, J lost 1 base, and 10 bases stayed unmatched. The CDR3 totals 18 residues. Germline V lookup: CDR1 KGHSH, CDR2 LQKENI. CDR3 sequence: CASSRDRGRSNSYNEQFF. For the CDR3, the DNA is TGTGCCAGCTCACGCGACAGGGGGCGATCCAATTCCTACAATGAGCAGTTCTTC.

This clone appeared once. V gene TRBV28 combines with J gene TRBJ2-7; D unresolved. This CDR3 is 14 amino acids long. Germline assignment: CDR1 MDHEN and CDR2 SYDVKM. Trimming cost V 1 base and J 3 bases, with 10 bases left between them. The CDR3 here is CASSLLGRNYEQYF. The CDR3 DNA reads TGTGCCAGCAGTTTATTGGGCAGGAACTACGAGCAGTACTTC. Based on the CDR3 plus reference TRBV28 and TRBJ2-7, the full variable domain is DVKVTQSSRYLVKRTGEKVFLECVQDMDHENMFWYRQDPGLGLRLIYFSYDVKMKEKGDIPEGYSVSREKKERFSLILESASTNQTSMYLCASSLLGRNYEQYFGPGTRLTVT.

CDR3 region: CASDDREAVREQYF. CDR3 DNA: TGTGCCAGCGATGACAGGGAAGCCGTGCGCGAGCAGTACTTC. This chain links TRBV6-5 with TRBJ2-7; 7 bases are shared with TRBD1. CDR3 length: 14 amino acids. The germline gives CDR1 MNHEY, CDR2 SVGAGI. Trimming removed 8 bases from V and 6 bases from J; junction bases left unmatched: 13.

This clone was found a few times. The rearrangement uses TRBV15 and TRBJ1-2, with unresolved D. V was cut by 8 bases and J by 0 bases, with 10 bases left in between. CDR3 length: 13 residues. Germline lookup yields CDR1 LNHNV and CDR2 YYDKDF (reference sequence). The CDR3 sequence is CATGHNSNYGYTF. In DNA form, the CDR3 reads TGTGCCACCGGGCACAATTCTAACTATGGCTACACCTTC.

This sequence joins TRBV24-1 and TRBJ2-3, with D tentatively TRBD2 (5 bases). V was shortened by 3 bases and J by 2 bases, with 11 bases between the two germline ends. CDR3 length: 15 amino acids. Germline values: CDR1 KGHDR, CDR2 SFDVKD. The DNA for the CDR3 is TGTGCCACCAGTGATCCGGGAAGTCCCACAGATACGCAGTATTTT. Amino acids: CATSDPGSPTDTQYF.

The V and J genes are TRBV2 and TRBJ1-1; 7 nucleotides match TRBD1. V shed 1 base and J 5 bases; nucleotides not matched to a gene: 4. CDR1 and CDR2 (germline): SNHLY, FYNNEI. This CDR3 region has 14 residues. DNA of the CDR3: TGTGCCAGCAGTGAAGGCAGGGGGGAAACTGAAGCTTTCTTT. Its protein product is CASSEGRGETEAFF.

The chain carries TRBV3-1 (or the pseudogene TRBV3-2) and TRBJ2-3; TRBD1 matches 10 bases. V lost 1 base, J lost 3 bases, and 7 bases stayed unmatched. The CDR3 extends over 17 amino acids. Germline-derived CDR1 and CDR2 are LGHDT and YNNKEL (reference sequence). As DNA, the CDR3 is TGTGCCAGCAGCCAAGGGGGACAGGGGATGAGTACAGATACGCAGTATTTT. Its protein product is CASSQGGQGMSTDTQYF.

This sequence joins TRBV25-1 and TRBJ1-2; perhaps TRBD1 as D (6 bases). The CDR3 sequence is 13 residues long. With 4 bases removed from V and 4 bases from J, the gap between germline ends came to 10 bases. From germline, CDR1 is MGHDK and CDR2 SYGVNS. The CDR3 protein is CASSGGGVYGYTF. The CDR3 nucleotides are TGTGCCAGCAGTGGAGGGGGAGTCTATGGCTACACCTTC.

In this sample, this clone turned up a few times. The V gene is TRBV2, the J gene TRBJ2-7; 14 bases line up with TRBD2. This CDR3 region has 13 residues. V was pared by 8 bases and J by 7 bases, with 4 bases of the junction left unmatched. CDR1 and CDR2 from the germline V gene are SNHLY and FYNNEI. CDR3: CASGLAGGWEQYF. The CDR3 nucleotides read TGTGCCAGCGGACTAGCGGGAGGATGGGAGCAGTACTTC.

V gene TRBV5-1 combines with J gene TRBJ1-3, with 7 nucleotides matching TRBD1. The germline gives CDR1 SGHRS, CDR2 YFSETQ. Trimming cost V 3 bases and J 8 bases; bases outside gene matches: 8. The CDR3 contains 14 residues. The CDR3 DNA reads TGCGCCAGCAGCTCGACAGGGTTCCTCGACACCATATATTTT. This translates into CASSSTGFLDTIYF.